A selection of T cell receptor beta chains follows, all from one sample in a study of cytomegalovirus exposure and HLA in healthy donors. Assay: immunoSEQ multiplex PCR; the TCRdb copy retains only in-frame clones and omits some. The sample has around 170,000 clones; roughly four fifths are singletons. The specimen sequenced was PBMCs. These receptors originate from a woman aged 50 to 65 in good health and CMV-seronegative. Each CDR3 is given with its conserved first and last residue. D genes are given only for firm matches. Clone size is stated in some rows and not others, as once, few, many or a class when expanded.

CDR3 DNA: TGTGCCAGCAGTTACTCGAGCAGGGGGCGCGATCAGCCCCAGCATTTT
CDR3 protein: CASSYSSRGRDQPQHF
D gene: TRBD1
V gene: TRBV6-5
clone size: -
J gene: TRBJ1-5

CDR3 DNA: TGTGCCAGCAGCTTTAGCGGGGGGAATAGAGAGACCCAGTACTTC
CDR3 protein: CASSFSGGNRETQYF
D gene: TRBD2
V gene: TRBV7-2
clone size: -
J gene: TRBJ2-5

CDR3 DNA: TGCGCCAGCCGGACAGGGGGAAGCGAAAAACTGTTTTTT
CDR3 protein: CASRTGGSEKLFF
D gene: TRBD1
V gene: TRBV10-1
clone size: few
J gene: TRBJ1-4

CDR3 DNA: TGTGCCAGCAGCTCCTCTGTCCCACTAGCAAGGGTGACAGATACGCAGTATTTT
CDR3 protein: CASSSSVPLARVTDTQYF
D gene: -
V gene: TRBV7-6
clone size: -
J gene: TRBJ2-3

CDR3 DNA: TGCGCCAGCAGCCCTAAGCCCTCAGGGGTCGGGAACACTGAAGCTTTCTTT
CDR3 protein: CASSPKPSGVGNTEAFF
D gene: -
V gene: TRBV4-1
clone size: -
J gene: TRBJ1-1

CDR3 DNA: TGTGCCAGCAGCGTAGTAGGGACTAGCGCAGATACGCAGTATTTT
CDR3 protein: CASSVVGTSADTQYF
D gene: TRBD2
V gene: TRBV9
clone size: once
J gene: TRBJ2-3

CDR3 DNA: TGCGCCAGCAGAAAAGACAGATTAATGAACACTGAAGCTTTCTTT
CDR3 protein: CASRKDRLMNTEAFF
D gene: -
V gene: TRBV10-2
clone size: -
J gene: TRBJ1-1

CDR3 DNA: TGTGCCAGCAGGAGGACAGGGTCCTTGTTGGCCCAGTACTTC
CDR3 protein: CASRRTGSLLAQYF
D gene: TRBD1
V gene: TRBV6-1
clone size: -
J gene: TRBJ2-5

CDR3 DNA: TGTGCCAGTAGTATAGAAACAGGGGGCCTTAGCACAGATACGCAGTATTTT
CDR3 protein: CASSIETGGLSTDTQYF
D gene: TRBD1
V gene: TRBV19
clone size: -
J gene: TRBJ2-3

CDR3 DNA: TGTGCCAGCAGTTCCACTAGGGAGGGTAAAAGGTATGGCTACACCTTC
CDR3 protein: CASSSTREGKRYGYTF
D gene: -
V gene: TRBV27
clone size: -
J gene: TRBJ1-2

CDR3 DNA: TGTGCCAGTAGTACTAGCTGGGGCACAGATACGCAGTATTTT
CDR3 protein: CASSTSWGTDTQYF
D gene: -
V gene: TRBV19
clone size: -
J gene: TRBJ2-3

CDR3 DNA: TGTGCCAGCAGTGGACCGAGACAGGGACCCCGGACCCAGTACTTC
CDR3 protein: CASSGPRQGPRTQYF
D gene: TRBD1
V gene: TRBV6-1
clone size: -
J gene: TRBJ2-5

CDR3 DNA: TGCGCCAGCAGCTTGAAGTCAGGGCAAGAGACCCAGTACTTC
CDR3 protein: CASSLKSGQETQYF
D gene: -
V gene: TRBV5-1
clone size: -
J gene: TRBJ2-5

CDR3 DNA: TGTGCCAGCTCACCATCTGGGCTTAATGAAAAACTGTTTTTT
CDR3 protein: CASSPSGLNEKLFF
D gene: -
V gene: TRBV18
clone size: few
J gene: TRBJ1-4

CDR3 DNA: TGTGCCAGCAGCTTTCAACAGGGGGCCTATGGCTACACCTTC
CDR3 protein: CASSFQQGAYGYTF
D gene: -
V gene: TRBV12-1
clone size: -
J gene: TRBJ1-2

CDR3 DNA: TGTGCCAGCAGTTTCCACACAGGGGGAGGCGGAGCTTTCTTT
CDR3 protein: CASSFHTGGGGAFF
D gene: TRBD1
V gene: TRBV28
clone size: once
J gene: TRBJ1-1

CDR3 DNA: TGTGCCAGCAGCAAAGGACCCGGGACAGGGGGATTCGGTGGAAACACCATATATTTT
CDR3 protein: CASSKGPGTGGFGGNTIYF
D gene: -
V gene: TRBV21-1
clone size: -
J gene: TRBJ1-3

CDR3 DNA: TGTGCCAGCAGTCTAACCGGGACAGGGAATACCGGGGAGCTGTTTTTT
CDR3 protein: CASSLTGTGNTGELFF
D gene: TRBD1
V gene: TRBV28
clone size: -
J gene: TRBJ2-2

CDR3 DNA: TGTGCCAGCAGCATTGACAGGGTTGGGAGGGAGCTGTTTTTT
CDR3 protein: CASSIDRVGRELFF
D gene: TRBD1
V gene: TRBV7-2
clone size: once
J gene: TRBJ2-2

CDR3 DNA: TGCGCCAGCAGCCAAGCTAGCTCTGGAAACACCATATATTTT
CDR3 protein: CASSQASSGNTIYF
D gene: -
V gene: TRBV4-3
clone size: -
J gene: TRBJ1-3